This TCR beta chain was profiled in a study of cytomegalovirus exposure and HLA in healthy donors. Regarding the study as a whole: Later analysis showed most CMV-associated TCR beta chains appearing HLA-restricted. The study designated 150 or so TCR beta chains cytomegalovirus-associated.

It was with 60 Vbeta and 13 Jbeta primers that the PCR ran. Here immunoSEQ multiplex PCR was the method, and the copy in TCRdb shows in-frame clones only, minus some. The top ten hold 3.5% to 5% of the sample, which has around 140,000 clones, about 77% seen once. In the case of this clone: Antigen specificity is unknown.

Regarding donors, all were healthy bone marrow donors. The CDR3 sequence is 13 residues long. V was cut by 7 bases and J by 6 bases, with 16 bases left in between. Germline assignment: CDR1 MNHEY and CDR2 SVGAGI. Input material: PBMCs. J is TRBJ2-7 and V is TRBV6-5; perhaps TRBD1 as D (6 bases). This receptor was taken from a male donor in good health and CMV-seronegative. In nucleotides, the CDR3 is TGTGCCAGCACCCACCGAGGGGGTTCCGAGCAGTACTTC. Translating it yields CASTHRGGSEQYF.